This TCR beta chain is from a study of cytomegalovirus exposure and HLA in healthy donors (dated by TCRdb to about 2017). A note on the overall study: An earlier analysis of several hundred of the donors reported 250 to 350 Gb of sequence data and about 100 million unique TCR beta sequences from 150 million to 200 million T cells. Approximately 310 gigabases of sequencing data and approximately 80 million unique TCR sequences were included in an early release covering roughly 700 HLA-typed donors. Among the roughly 410 genotyped donors, 75% to 90% belonged to the genetic ancestry cluster associated with self-reported Caucasian donors. The study was designed to test whether signatures of past pathogen exposure could be identified by cataloging public T cell receptors. The T cell repertoires of several hundred subjects were profiled by immunosequencing and related to cytomegalovirus serostatus. Besides the first cohort of some 670 subjects, a separate validation cohort made up of over 100 different subjects was used. High-throughput TCR immunosequencing, statistical association of individual TCRs with disease status, and machine learning were combined to predict cytomegalovirus infection status. To study patterns of TCR occurrence, a later analysis re-analyzed previously published TCR beta repertoires from 600 to 750 donors and added high-resolution HLA genotyping. Rather than using new phenotypic data, the later analysis identified candidate immune exposures from TCR beta sequences and from how often those sequences occurred across donors. In an earlier analysis of roughly 540 of the donors, high-throughput TCR beta sequencing was used to judge whether each TCR beta V gene segment behaved as functional or pseudogenic. Alongside the repertoire data, information on donor age, sex, ethnicity and CMV serostatus was compiled. A later genetic analysis used genome-wide SNP genotypes for about three fifths of the roughly 700 donors, treating that subset as a discovery cohort. All discovery cohort repertoires had been generated using a single sequencing platform. Class I and class II HLA loci were covered by the typing at four-digit resolution. Typing coverage varied by locus: roughly 629-640 donors for A, B, C, DRB1 and DQB1; some 520 for DQA1; more than 600 for DPA1; 450 to 480 for DPB1. Several DR-DQ haplotypes were treated as single units for association and clustering because of strong linkage in the cohort. Across 398 genotyped donors of the cohort, an average of roughly 200,000 unique TCR beta nucleotide sequences per donor were sequenced, and around 20% of those sequences were non-productive.

The cohort was made up of approximately 700 healthy bone marrow donors. At the time of sampling, every cohort member was nominally healthy, though immune exposures that went unrecorded were likely present. The donor was CMV seronegative and was included in the group of a few hundred seronegative cohort members. A peripheral blood sample was collected from each donor, and TCR beta sequencing was performed on peripheral blood mononuclear cells. Genomic DNA was extracted from the blood cell samples with the Qiagen DNeasy Blood Extraction Kit. Libraries were built with the immunoSEQ multiplex PCR assay. For the multiplex PCR, a mixture combining 60 forward primers for TCR Vbeta segments and 13 reverse primers for TCR Jbeta segments was used. The CDR3 region of rearranged TCR beta genes was amplified from genomic DNA with a multiplex PCR assay. The Illumina HiSeq System was used to sequence the amplified TCR beta libraries as 87-base-pair reads. For the original study's pipeline: A later analysis tallied about 77 million unique TCR beta chains across the approximately 670 repertoires, and approximately 12 million of those chains were shared by two or more donors. A nearest-neighbor algorithm error-corrected the raw reads and collapsed the reads into unique sequences, merging closely related sequences to remove PCR and sequencing errors. CDR3 sequences were aligned to IMGT reference sequences to assign V, D and J gene segments. For a sequence to be retained, a match of at least six nucleotides was required to both a V gene segment and a J gene segment. A rearrangement was called productive if the CDR3 had no stop codons and remained in frame with V and J, and every other rearrangement was called non-productive. Following IMGT convention, CDR3 was defined as the stretch from the second conserved V-encoded cysteine to the conserved J-encoded phenylalanine. The earlier analysis of about 530 of the donors excluded any sequence lacking an unambiguous match to a single V gene segment. In an earlier analysis of 587 of the donors, V segments were called functional above 56.7% productive rearrangements and were called segregating when the between-donor standard deviation exceeded 5%. A statistical classification framework was built for diagnosing cytomegalovirus status from the catalog of TCR beta chain sequences. V and J gene assignment, in a later analysis, came from comparing TCR nucleotide sequences with IMGT/GENE-DB human TR gene sequences. A later analysis assigned CDR3 sequences and most-parsimonious VDJ recombination scenarios with the TCRdist pipeline. In a later analysis, each TCR beta chain was defined by its CDR3 amino acid sequence together with its V-gene family, and reads without a unique V-gene family were excluded. In a later analysis, 550 to 650 highly shared, low-generation-probability nucleotide sequences were removed to address suspected cross-contamination and a sequencing artifact. In a later analysis, a clonal expansion index for each public chain was calculated from normalized within-repertoire ranks of inferred template counts. A later analysis computed generation probabilities with a VDJ recombination model fitted to out-of-frame rearrangements, and checked the results against IGoR. Hypergeometric tests were used in a later analysis to score TCR-TCR, TCR-HLA and TCR-CMV co-occurrence, with a repertoire-size bias correction applied to the TCR pairs. A later analysis estimated false discovery rates by permuting HLA or CMV assignments 20 times. In a later analysis, co-occurring TCRs were grouped using DBSCAN, with TCRdist sequence similarity added in when clustering inside HLA-allele-positive subsets. Repertoires with fewer than 30,000 or more than 120,000 public chains were left out of co-occurrence clustering, as were about 5 repertoires with anomalous nucleotide sharing. TCRdb retrieved this table from immuneACCESS and kept in-frame rearrangements only. Not all clones are present; in checked studies, unresolved V genes account for under half, and no reason is known for the remainder. The DNA gave D and trimming, while V, J and clone size come from that table. The sample contains around 130,000 clones, roughly 76% of them found a single time. The top ten constitute 2.1% of the sample.

CDR1 and CDR2 (SGHRS, YFSETQ) derive from the germline V gene. The CDR3 runs 16 residues from the cysteine to the phenylalanine. The entry retains the CDR3 DNA only, 48 bases that are in frame from base 1. At the junction V is shortened by 4 bases and J by 6 bases; bases outside the gene matches: 14. The paper as a whole reports these results and caveats: Because some donors lacked HLA typing at each locus, the association tests relied only on the typed subset. In a later analysis, most CMV-associated TCR beta chains were found to appear HLA-restricted, with HLA associations seemingly driven largely by CMV exposure. The cohort was sequenced for TCR beta chains only, and without alpha or paired-chain data the features that could be detected were limited. An earlier analysis of several hundred of the donors showed that most TCR beta V segments appeared in productive rearrangements either about 90% or about 30% of the time, which broadly matched IMGT annotations. Most TCR sequences were observed very rarely across donors, whereas some public TCRs were present in many individuals. A further reported finding was that TCR beta sequences accurately predicted the HLA-A and HLA-B alleles for most subjects in the first cohort. In a later analysis, TCR association rates were found to vary across HLA loci, with the most associated TCRs seen for DRB1 alleles and the fewest for HLA-C alleles. Sequencing depth was assumed to be roughly uniform across donors in the presence/absence analyses, though that assumption may not hold. In a later analysis, several top co-occurrence clusters were reported to appear linked to parvovirus B19, influenza, CMV and Epstein-Barr virus. In a later genetic analysis, a missense DCLRE1C variant was associated with V-gene and J-gene trimming of TCR beta chains, and the association was replicated in an independent cohort. According to the authors, the approach could potentially be generalized to other disease states and immunological phenotypes. A later analysis found that HLA-associated TCR beta chains were more clonally expanded and had lower generation probabilities than equally common non-associated chains. The sequencing pipeline was judged likely to have produced a cluster of highly shared sequence variants as a technical artifact. In a later analysis, 16,951 TCR beta sequences were associated with specific HLA alleles at a false discovery rate of 0.05. A few of the identified cytomegalovirus-associated TCR beta chains were confirmed in vitro to be specific for cytomegalovirus antigens. Because counts were too low, roughly 17 rarely observed V segments, including chromosome 9 orphons, were left out of the earlier analysis of several hundred of the donors. In a later genetic analysis, fewer N-insertions in productive TCRs were reported among donors in an Asian-associated ancestry cluster than the roughly 670-donor mean. The classifier was reported to diagnose cytomegalovirus status with high specificity and sensitivity in both the original and validation cohorts. Assigning TCR associations to individual alleles was difficult when HLA alleles, especially DR and DQ, strongly co-occurred. Immune exposure information for the cohort was limited to CMV serostatus. Some IMGT-functional V segments, including TRBV6-2 and TRBV6-3, could not be distinguished by the 87-base-pair reads and were therefore excluded. Correlated functional status among segregating V segments might be attributable to linkage disequilibrium, but an unknown experimental factor could not be ruled out. The study gave a list of more than 150 TCR beta chains associated with cytomegalovirus.

For this clone: What this receptor recognizes is not known. Within one base of it there is no much larger clone, and no base qualities were kept.

This clonotype originated in a man aged 25 to 40 in good health and CMV-seronegative. Input material: PBMCs. The chain links TRBV5-1 with TRBJ2-3; 7 bases in the middle match TRBD2. The sequence in DNA is TGCGCCAGCAGCCCCAGGAGCGGGGCGCCTCGGGATACGCAGTATTTT. Translated, this gives CASSPRSGAPRDTQYF.